Shown below are 27 T cell receptor beta chains from a single sample sequenced in a study of cytomegalovirus exposure and HLA in healthy donors. The PCR was carried out with 60 Vbeta primers and 13 Jbeta primers. Clones were read by immunoSEQ multiplex PCR, and TCRdb kept only the in-frame ones, dropping some. The sample yields approximately 160,000 clones, 70% to 80% seen once. The sample comprised PBMCs. These receptors all come from a woman between 40 and 50 years old in good health and CMV-seronegative.

The V call is TRBV30, the J call TRBJ2-2; 8 nucleotides line up with TRBD2. CDR3 length: 15 amino acids. Germline CDR1 is GTSNPN and CDR2 is SVGIG (reference sequence). Trimming at V came to 1 base and at J to 2 bases, leaving 3 bases not matched to a gene. The CDR3 coding sequence is TGTGCCTGGAGTGGGGTAGCGGGAAACACCGGGGAGCTGTTTTTT. It encodes CAWSGVAGNTGELFF.

The chain has TRBV10-3 and TRBJ1-3, with TRBD1 matching 7 bases. Trimming cost V 10 bases and J 4 bases; bases outside gene matches: 7. Germline values: CDR1 ENHRY, CDR2 SYGVKD. This CDR3 spans 13 amino acids. The CDR3 region has the DNA TGTGCCACCGGACAGGCTAGAGGAAACACCATATATTTT. This gives the protein CATGQARGNTIYF.

This clone was seen once. The rearrangement joins TRBV11-3 to TRBJ2-4; TRBD2 matches at 7 bases. CDR1 and CDR2 (germline): SGHNT, YENEEA. Trimming at V came to 8 bases and at J to 8 bases, leaving 3 bases not matched to a gene. The CDR3 totals 11 residues. CDR3 loop: CASGGDDIQYF. CDR3 DNA: TGTGCCAGCGGGGGGGATGACATTCAGTACTTC.

CDR3 sequence reads: CATSPGSRGYTF. The CDR3 bases are TGTGCCACCTCCCCGGGGAGCCGGGGCTACACCTTC. The chain links TRBV10-3 to TRBJ1-2; D gene uncertain. Germline-derived CDR1 and CDR2 are ENHRY and SYGVKD. The length of the CDR3 is 12 residues. V lost 10 bases, J lost 8 bases, and 17 bases lay in between.

This chain's CDR3 is CASSVRQMSTDTQYF. The DNA of the CDR3 is TGTGCCAGCAGCGTTAGACAGATGAGCACAGATACGCAGTATTTT. The genes are TRBV7-9 and TRBJ2-3; possible D gene TRBD1, 5 bases. The CDR3 has 15 amino acids. Germline-derived CDR1 and CDR2 are SEHNR and FQNEAQ (reference sequence). V was cut by 5 bases and J by 0 bases, with 12 bases left in between.

The CDR3: CASSARGQGDTEAFF. The CDR3, as DNA: TGTGCCAGCAGCGCCCGCGGACAGGGTGACACTGAAGCTTTCTTT. The chain combines TRBV9 with TRBJ1-1; TRBD1 aligns across 8 bases. V dropped 3 bases and J dropped 3; count of bases not matched to a gene: 7. The CDR3 spans 15 residues. Germline V gives CDR1 SGDLS, CDR2 YYNGEE. The whole variable domain, remainder taken from reference TRBV9 and TRBJ1-1, is DSGVTQTPKHLITATGQRVTLRCSPRSGDLSVYWYQQSLDQGLQFLIQYYNGEERAKGNILERFSAQQFPDLHSELNLSSLELGDSALYFCASSARGQGDTEAFFGQGTRLTVV.

The chain joins TRBV6-1 to TRBJ2-7, with D maybe TRBD2 (6 bases). The V end lost 4 bases, the J end lost 2 bases, and 12 bases lay between the germline ends. The CDR3 loop spans 14 amino acids. Looked up from germline, CDR1 is MNHNS and CDR2 is SASEGT. CDR3 in amino acids: CASSGRAPTYEQYF. CDR3 sequence (DNA): TGTGCCAGCAGTGGGAGGGCACCGACCTACGAGCAGTACTTC.

The chain is built from TRBV2 and TRBJ1-2; D is uncertain. Trimming removed 5 bases at V and 0 bases at J, with 13 bases between. The CDR3 spans 15 residues. CDR1 and CDR2 from the germline V gene are SNHLY and FYNNEI. The CDR3 spells CASSRSVNTNYGYTF. The CDR3 DNA reads as TGTGCCAGCAGTCGATCCGTCAACACTAACTATGGCTACACCTTC.

The V and J genes are TRBV2 and TRBJ2-7; TRBD1 agrees at 8 bases. Looked up from germline, CDR1 is SNHLY and CDR2 is FYNNEI. The CDR3 runs to 15 residues. The ends lost 0 bases at V and 3 bases at J; junction bases unmatched: 4. The CDR3 DNA reads as TGTGCCAGCAGTGAAGCGAACGACAGGGGCTACGAGCAGTACTTC. This encodes CASSEANDRGYEQYF.

This rearrangement joins TRBV28 to TRBJ1-5; 8 nucleotides line up with TRBD1. This CDR3 contains 17 residues. CDR1 and CDR2 (germline): MDHEN, SYDVKM. Trimming took 4 bases from V and 0 from J; bases not matched to a gene: 8. The CDR3 loop reads CASSYPDRAYSNQPQHF. For the CDR3, the DNA is TGTGCCAGCAGTTACCCGGACAGGGCCTATAGCAATCAGCCCCAGCATTTT. Combining the CDR3 with reference TRBV28 and TRBJ1-5 gives the whole variable domain DVKVTQSSRYLVKRTGEKVFLECVQDMDHENMFWYRQDPGLGLRLIYFSYDVKMKEKGDIPEGYSVSREKKERFSLILESASTNQTSMYLCASSYPDRAYSNQPQHFGDGTRLSIL.

This chain links TRBV19 with TRBJ2-5; TRBD2 matches 11 bases. The CDR3 is 17 residues long. Per germline, CDR1 LNHDA and CDR2 SQIVND (reference sequence). Germline trimming cut 4 bases from V and 5 bases from J; bases unmatched to any gene: 12. CDR3 coding DNA: TGTGCCAGTAGTAAAACAGGACTAGCGGGTCCCGGGGAGACCCAGTACTTC. This gives the protein CASSKTGLAGPGETQYF.

V usage is TRBV5-6 and J usage is TRBJ1-1, with a tentative D call TRBD1 (6 bases). Trimming stripped 0 bases from V and 1 base from J, with 7 bases between. Looked up from germline, CDR1 is SGHDT and CDR2 is YYEEEE. There are 14 residues in the CDR3. CDR3 amino acids: CASSLARGNTEAFF. CDR3 nucleotides: TGTGCCAGCAGCTTGGCCAGGGGGAACACTGAAGCTTTCTTT. The full variable domain, rest sourced from reference TRBV5-6 and TRBJ1-1, is DAGVTQSPTHLIKTRGQQVTLRCSPKSGHDTVSWYQQALGQGPQFIFQYYEEEERQRGNFPDRFSGHQFPNYSSELNVNALLLGDSALYLCASSLARGNTEAFFGQGTRLTVV.

The CDR3 coding sequence is TGTGCCAGCAGCCTCTTTAGCGGGAGATACAATGAGCAGTTCTTC. Translated, it gives CASSLFSGRYNEQFF. The chain has TRBV4-2 and TRBJ2-1; 9 bases map to TRBD2. CDR1 and CDR2 (germline): LGHNA, YNFKEQ. The CDR3 runs to 15 residues. Losses at the gene ends were 4 bases for V and 4 bases for J; bases not matched to a gene: 5.

V usage is TRBV19 and J usage is TRBJ1-1, with 7 bases aligning to TRBD1. Germline values: CDR1 LNHDA, CDR2 SQIVND (reference sequence). The CDR3 totals 16 residues. V shed 6 bases and J 3 bases; nucleotides not matched to a gene: 13. Here the CDR3 reads CASRGSAGGFYTEAFF. DNA of the CDR3: TGTGCCAGTAGAGGGTCAGCAGGGGGGTTTTACACTGAAGCTTTCTTT.

This chain links TRBV29-1 with TRBJ1-1; D is uncertain. The CDR3 has 11 residues. CDR1 is SQVTM, CDR2 ANQGSEA, per germline. The V gene lost 6 bases and the J gene lost 3 bases, with 8 bases spanning the gap. This chain's CDR3 is CSVVRYTEAFF. The DNA for the CDR3 is TGCAGCGTCGTCAGATACACTGAAGCTTTCTTT.

The chain uses TRBV5-6 and TRBJ1-5; 7 bases are a match to TRBD1. V shed 4 bases and J 2 bases; nucleotides not matched to a gene: 9. Germline V gene lookup returns CDR1 SGHDT and CDR2 YYEEEE. There are 16 residues in the CDR3. CDR3 sequence (DNA): TGTGCCAGCAGCCGGACAGGTCGAGGAGGCAATCAGCCCCAGCATTTT. It specifies CASSRTGRGGNQPQHF.

The chain combines TRBV27 with TRBJ1-5, with a possible D match to TRBD1 (6 bases). The CDR3 runs 15 residues. Trimming removed 6 bases at V and 7 bases at J, with 19 bases between. Germline V CDR1 and CDR2: MNHEY, SMNVEV (reference sequence). The DNA of the CDR3 is TGTGCCAGCAGCCCGGGACAAGCGGTGGGGCAGCCCCAGCATTTT. Protein: CASSPGQAVGQPQHF.

The chain carries TRBV7-2 and TRBJ2-3, with a tentative D call TRBD2 (6 bases). The CDR3 totals 16 residues. CDR1 and CDR2 (germline): SGHTA, FQGNSA. Deletions cut 1 base from V and 3 bases from J, with 14 bases between. Written as DNA, the CDR3 is TGTGCCAGCAGCTTAGGTCCCGGGAGAGGGACAGATACGCAGTATTTT. Translated, it gives CASSLGPGRGTDTQYF. Variable domain in full (rest from reference TRBV7-2 and TRBJ2-3): GAGVSQSPSNKVTEKGKDVELRCDPISGHTALYWYRQSLGQGLEFLIYFQGNSAPDKSGLPSDRFSAERTGGSVSTLTIQRTQQEDSAVYLCASSLGPGRGTDTQYFGPGTRLTVL.

This clone has only a few counts. The chain combines TRBV29-1 with TRBJ1-2; no clear D. V was pared by 0 bases and J by 4 bases, with 9 bases between. The germline V gene encodes CDR1 SQVTM and CDR2 ANQGSEA. This CDR3 comprises 13 residues. The CDR3 region has the DNA TGCAGCGTTGAAGATCGCACGGTCTATGGCTACACCTTC. It yields the protein CSVEDRTVYGYTF.

The rearrangement joins TRBV19 to TRBJ2-6; TRBD1 agrees at 7 bases. CDR1 is LNHDA and CDR2 is SQIVND in the germline V gene (reference sequence). The J segment lost 4 bases and the V segment lost 4 bases, leaving 7 bases of the junction unmatched. The CDR3 extends over 16 amino acids. Here the CDR3 DNA reads TGTGCCAGTAGTAGACAGGGAGATGTCGGGGCCAACGTCCTGACTTTC. This gives the protein CASSRQGDVGANVLTF.

The rearrangement links TRBV6-1 to TRBJ1-2; 10 bases agree with TRBD1. The CDR3 runs to 14 residues. Germline CDR1 is MNHNS and CDR2 is SASEGT. Trimming cost V 4 bases and J 3 bases; bases outside gene matches: 2. CDR3 coding DNA: TGTGCCAGCAGTGTAGGACAGGGGGACTATGGCTACACCTTC. Its protein is CASSVGQGDYGYTF.

For this clone: A read error may produce the germline difference seen at one junction end. The chain combines TRBV6-1 with TRBJ1-1; D unresolved. The CDR3 spans 9 residues. CDR1 is MNHNS, CDR2 SASEGT, per germline. In nucleotides, the CDR3 is TGTGCCAGCAGCGAGGAGGCGGTCTTT. This codes for CASSEEAVF.

This chain connects TRBV11-3 to TRBJ2-2; D may be TRBD2 (5 bases). CDR1 SGHNT and CDR2 YENEEA come from the germline V gene. Trimming took off 5 bases at V and 6 bases at J, with 25 bases between the two ends. The length of the CDR3 is 18 residues. This CDR3 is CASSHRAGRGKSAGELFF. The DNA for the CDR3 is TGTGCCAGCAGCCATAGGGCCGGCAGAGGGAAAAGTGCCGGGGAGCTGTTTTTT.

Only one count was recorded for this clone. The rearrangement uses TRBV7-9 and TRBJ2-7; 9 nucleotides match TRBD1. The ends lost 2 bases at V and 5 bases at J; junction bases unmatched: 4. This CDR3 has 14 amino acids. The germline gives CDR1 SEHNR, CDR2 FQNEAQ (reference sequence). The CDR3 DNA reads as TGTGCCAGCAGCTTATCGAGGACAGGGGACGAGCAGTACTTC. It translates to CASSLSRTGDEQYF.

V gene TRBV30 combines with J gene TRBJ1-2; a possible D gene is TRBD1 (6 bases). Between the trimmed V and J ends, which lost 0 bases and 12 bases, there was a span of 20 bases. The CDR3 is 14 residues long. Germline V gene data show CDR1 as GTSNPN and CDR2 as SVGIG (reference sequence). CDR3 sequence reads: CAWSVLKIEQGHTF. CDR3 sequence (DNA): TGTGCCTGGAGTGTACTAAAGATAGAACAGGGTCACACCTTC.

The V call is TRBV29-1, the J call TRBJ2-3; 7 bases line up with TRBD2. The V and J ends lost 3 bases and 6 bases, in that order; junction bases with no gene match: 15. Germline values: CDR1 SQVTM, CDR2 ANQGSEA. The CDR3 totals 16 residues. The CDR3 region has the DNA TGCAGCGTTGAGGCGGGAGAGTTGTTCGGATCCGATACGCAGTATTTT. Translation: CSVEAGELFGSDTQYF.

The V and J genes are TRBV6-6 and TRBJ2-1; D unresolved. This CDR3 is 12 amino acids long. Looked up from germline, CDR1 is MNHNY and CDR2 is SVGAGI (reference sequence). With 5 bases removed from V and 8 bases from J, the gap between germline ends came to 10 bases. The CDR3 region is CASSPAKDEQFF. DNA for the CDR3: TGTGCCAGCAGTCCCGCGAAAGATGAGCAGTTCTTC.